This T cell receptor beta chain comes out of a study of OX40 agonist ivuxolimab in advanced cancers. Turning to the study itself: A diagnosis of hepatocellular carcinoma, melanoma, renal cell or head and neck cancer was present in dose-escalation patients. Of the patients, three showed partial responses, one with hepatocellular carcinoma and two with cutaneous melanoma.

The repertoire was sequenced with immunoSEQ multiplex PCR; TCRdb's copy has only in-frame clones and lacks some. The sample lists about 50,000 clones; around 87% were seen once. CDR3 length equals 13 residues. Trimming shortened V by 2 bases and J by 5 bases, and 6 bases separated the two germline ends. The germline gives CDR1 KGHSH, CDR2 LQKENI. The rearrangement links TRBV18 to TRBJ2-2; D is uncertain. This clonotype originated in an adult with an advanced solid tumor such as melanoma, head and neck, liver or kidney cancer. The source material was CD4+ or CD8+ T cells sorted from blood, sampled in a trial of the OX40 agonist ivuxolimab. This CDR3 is CASSPEATGELFF. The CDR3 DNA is TGTGCCAGCTCACCAGAGGCTACCGGGGAGCTGTTTTTT.